This TCR beta chain was sequenced in a study of T-cell reconstitution after alpha-beta-depleted transplantation in children. This clonotype occurred many times. The antigen is unknown. During its preparation, the TCRbeta library received unique molecular identifiers. In TCRdb, the PCR reads were re-called with MiXCR into one record per CDR3 protein. The table has around 670,000 distinct CDR3 sequences, approximately 14% seen once; the top ten hold about 0.79%. Study-wide points: The authors attributed T-cell counts and diversity one year after transplant mostly to newly produced T cells. After transplant, high TCRbeta diversity at day 60 in some patients arose from surviving recipient T cells and thymic progenitors. Several hundred graft clones that had expanded were reportedly the source of alpha-beta T cells about two months after transplant.

This sample comprised PBMCs, obtained before TCRalphabeta/CD19-depleted stem cell transplant. This clonotype originated in a girl aged 2 to 10 with congenital amegakaryocytic thrombocytopenia, due to receive a stem cell transplant.

The CDR3 spells CSARGTGNLGDEQYF. The CDR3 DNA sequence: TGCAGTGCTAGAGGTACAGGAAACTTGGGCGACGAGCAGTACTTC. The chain links TRBV20-1 to TRBJ2-7, with D perhaps matching TRBD1 (5 bases). Germline V lookup: CDR1 DFQATT, CDR2 SNEGSKA (reference sequence). The CDR3 is made up of 15 amino acids. V was shortened by 1 base and J by 5 bases, with 18 bases between the two germline ends.